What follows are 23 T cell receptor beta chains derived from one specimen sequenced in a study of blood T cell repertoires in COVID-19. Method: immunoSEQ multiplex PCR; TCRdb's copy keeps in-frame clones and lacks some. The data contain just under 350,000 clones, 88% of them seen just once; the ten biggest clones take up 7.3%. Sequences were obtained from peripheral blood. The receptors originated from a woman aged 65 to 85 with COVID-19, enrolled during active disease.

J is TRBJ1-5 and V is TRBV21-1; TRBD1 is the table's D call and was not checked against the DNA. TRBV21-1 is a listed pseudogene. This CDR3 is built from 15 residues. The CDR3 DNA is TGTGCCAGCAGCCCCCGGGACAGGGGCAGACAGCCCCAGCATTTT. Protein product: CASSPRDRGRQPQHF.

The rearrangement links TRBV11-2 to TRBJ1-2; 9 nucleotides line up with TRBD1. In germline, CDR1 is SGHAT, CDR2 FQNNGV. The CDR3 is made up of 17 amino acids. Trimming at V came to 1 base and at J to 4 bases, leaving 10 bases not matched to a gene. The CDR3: CASSLGLTGGQIYGYTF. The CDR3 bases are TGTGCCAGCAGCTTAGGTCTGACAGGGGGTCAGATCTATGGCTACACCTTC. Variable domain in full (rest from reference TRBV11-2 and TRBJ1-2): EAGVAQSPRYKIIEKRQSVAFWCNPISGHATLYWYQQILGQGPKLLIQFQNNGVVDDSQLPKDRFSAERLKGVDSTLKIQPAKLEDSAVYLCASSLGLTGGQIYGYTFGSGTRLTVV.

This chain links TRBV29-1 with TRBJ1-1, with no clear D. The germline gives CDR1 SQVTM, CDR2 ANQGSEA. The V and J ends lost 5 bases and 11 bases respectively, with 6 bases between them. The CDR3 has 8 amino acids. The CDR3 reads CSVTEAFF. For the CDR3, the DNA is TGCAGCGTTACCGAGGCTTTCTTT.

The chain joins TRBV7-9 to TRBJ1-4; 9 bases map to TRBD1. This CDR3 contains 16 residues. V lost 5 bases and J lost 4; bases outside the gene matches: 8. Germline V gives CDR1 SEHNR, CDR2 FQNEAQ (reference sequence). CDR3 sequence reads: CASSTLDRGINEKLFF. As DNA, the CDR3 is TGTGCCAGCAGCACATTGGACAGGGGCATTAATGAAAAACTGTTTTTT.

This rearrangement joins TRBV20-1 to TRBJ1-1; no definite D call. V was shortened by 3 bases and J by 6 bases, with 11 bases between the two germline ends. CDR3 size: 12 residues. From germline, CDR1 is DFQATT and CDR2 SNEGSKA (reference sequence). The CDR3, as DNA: TGCAGTGCTAGTACGCCGGTTGCTGAAGCTTTCTTT. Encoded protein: CSASTPVAEAFF.

The CDR3: CASSLRTGSNYGYTF. In DNA, the CDR3 is TGCGCCAGCAGCTTAAGGACAGGGAGTAACTATGGCTACACCTTC. The chain employs TRBV5-1 and TRBJ1-2; TRBD1 aligns across 8 bases. Germline V lookup: CDR1 SGHRS, CDR2 YFSETQ. This CDR3 comprises 15 residues. V dropped 2 bases and J dropped 1; count of bases not matched to a gene: 4.

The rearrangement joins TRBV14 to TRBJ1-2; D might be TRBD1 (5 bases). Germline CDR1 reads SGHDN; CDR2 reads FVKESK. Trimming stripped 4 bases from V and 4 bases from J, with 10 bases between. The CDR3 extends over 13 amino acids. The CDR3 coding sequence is TGTGCCAGCAGCCGCGGGGGTAGCTATGGCTACACCTTC. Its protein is CASSRGGSYGYTF.

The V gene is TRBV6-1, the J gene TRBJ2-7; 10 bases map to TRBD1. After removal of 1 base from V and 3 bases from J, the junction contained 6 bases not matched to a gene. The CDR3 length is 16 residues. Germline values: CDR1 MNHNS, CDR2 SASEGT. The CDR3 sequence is CASSEGQWTGGYEQYF. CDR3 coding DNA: TGTGCCAGCAGTGAAGGCCAGTGGACAGGGGGCTACGAGCAGTACTTC.

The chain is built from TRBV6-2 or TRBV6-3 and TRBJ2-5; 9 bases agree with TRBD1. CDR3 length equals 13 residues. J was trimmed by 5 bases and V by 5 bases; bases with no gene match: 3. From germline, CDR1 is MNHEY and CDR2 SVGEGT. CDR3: CASSIDRGETQYF. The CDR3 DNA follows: TGTGCCAGCAGTATAGACAGGGGGGAGACCCAGTACTTC.

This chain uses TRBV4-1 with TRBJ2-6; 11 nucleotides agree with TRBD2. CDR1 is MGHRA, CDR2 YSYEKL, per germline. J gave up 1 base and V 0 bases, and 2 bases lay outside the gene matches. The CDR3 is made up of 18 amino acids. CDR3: CASSQEASGGSGANVLTF. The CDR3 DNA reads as TGCGCCAGCAGCCAAGAAGCTAGCGGGGGGTCTGGGGCCAACGTCCTGACTTTC.

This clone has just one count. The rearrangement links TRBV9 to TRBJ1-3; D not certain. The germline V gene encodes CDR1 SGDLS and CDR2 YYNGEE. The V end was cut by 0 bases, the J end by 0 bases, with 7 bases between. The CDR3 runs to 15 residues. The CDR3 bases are TGTGCCAGCAGCGTAGATGGCAGCTCTGGAAACACCATATATTTT. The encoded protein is CASSVDGSSGNTIYF. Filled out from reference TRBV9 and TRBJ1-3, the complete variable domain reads DSGVTQTPKHLITATGQRVTLRCSPRSGDLSVYWYQQSLDQGLQFLIQYYNGEERAKGNILERFSAQQFPDLHSELNLSSLELGDSALYFCASSVDGSSGNTIYFGEGSWLTVV.

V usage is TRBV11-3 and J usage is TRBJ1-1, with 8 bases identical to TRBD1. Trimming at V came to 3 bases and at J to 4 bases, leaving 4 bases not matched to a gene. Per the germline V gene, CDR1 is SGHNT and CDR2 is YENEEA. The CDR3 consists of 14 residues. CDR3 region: CASSFQGAGTEAFF. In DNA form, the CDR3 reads TGTGCCAGCAGCTTCCAGGGGGCGGGCACTGAAGCTTTCTTT. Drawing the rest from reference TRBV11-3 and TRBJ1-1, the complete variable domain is EAGVVQSPRYKIIEKKQPVAFWCNPISGHNTLYWYLQNLGQGPELLIRYENEEAVDDSQLPKDRFSAERLKGVDSTLKIQPAELGDSAVYLCASSFQGAGTEAFFGQGTRLTVV.

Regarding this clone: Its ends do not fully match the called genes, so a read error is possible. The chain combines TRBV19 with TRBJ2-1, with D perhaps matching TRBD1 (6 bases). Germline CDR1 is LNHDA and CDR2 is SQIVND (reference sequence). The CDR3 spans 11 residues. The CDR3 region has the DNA TGTGCCAGTAGTCGACAGGCTGAGCGGTTCTTC. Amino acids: CASSRQAERFF. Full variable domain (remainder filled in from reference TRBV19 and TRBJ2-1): DGGITQSPKYLFRKEGQNVTLSCEQNLNHDAMYWYRQDPGQGLRLIYYSQIVNDFQKGDIAEGYSVSREKKESFPLTVTSAQKNPTAFYLCASSRQAERFFGPGTRLTVL.

CDR3 protein: CASSPRQGLDYGYTF. The CDR3 DNA follows: TGCGCCAGCAGCCCGCGACAGGGGTTGGACTATGGCTACACCTTC. V gene TRBV5-1 combines with J gene TRBJ1-2; 8 bases are shared with TRBD1. The CDR3 totals 15 residues. V gave up 4 bases and J gave up 3 bases; unmatched junction bases: 8. Germline CDR1 is SGHRS and CDR2 is YFSETQ.

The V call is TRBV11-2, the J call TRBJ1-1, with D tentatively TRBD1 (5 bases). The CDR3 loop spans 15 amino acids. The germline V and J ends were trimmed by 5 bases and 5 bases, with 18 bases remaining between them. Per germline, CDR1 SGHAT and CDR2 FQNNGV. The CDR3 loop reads CASSRPGTLGTEAFF. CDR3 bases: TGTGCCAGCAGCCGACCAGGGACTCTTGGGACTGAAGCTTTCTTT.

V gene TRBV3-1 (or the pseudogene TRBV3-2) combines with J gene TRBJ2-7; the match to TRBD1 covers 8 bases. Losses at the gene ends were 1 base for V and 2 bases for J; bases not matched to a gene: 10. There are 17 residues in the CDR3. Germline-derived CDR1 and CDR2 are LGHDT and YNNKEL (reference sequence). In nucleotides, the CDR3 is TGTGCCAGCAGCCAAGTCTTACCGGGACAGGAGCCCTACGAGCAGTACTTC. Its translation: CASSQVLPGQEPYEQYF.

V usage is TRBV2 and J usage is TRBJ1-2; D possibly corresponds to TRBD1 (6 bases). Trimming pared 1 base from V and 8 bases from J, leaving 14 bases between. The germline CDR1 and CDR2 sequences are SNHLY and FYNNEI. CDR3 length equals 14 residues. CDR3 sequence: CASSEVAGVQGYTF. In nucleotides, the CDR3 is TGTGCCAGCAGTGAAGTGGCAGGGGTACAAGGCTACACCTTC.

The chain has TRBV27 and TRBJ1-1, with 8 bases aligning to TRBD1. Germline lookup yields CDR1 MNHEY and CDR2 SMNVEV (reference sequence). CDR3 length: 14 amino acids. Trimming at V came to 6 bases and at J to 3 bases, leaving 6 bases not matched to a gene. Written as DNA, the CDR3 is TGTGCCAGCAGGACGGACAGGGAGGACACTGAAGCTTTCTTT. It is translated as CASRTDREDTEAFF.

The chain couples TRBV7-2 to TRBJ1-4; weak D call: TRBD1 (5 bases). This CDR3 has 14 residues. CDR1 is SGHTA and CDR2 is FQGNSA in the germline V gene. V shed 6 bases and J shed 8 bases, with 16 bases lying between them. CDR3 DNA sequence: TGTGCCAGCAGTCCACGGGGGGTTTCAGAAAAACTGTTTTTT. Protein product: CASSPRGVSEKLFF.

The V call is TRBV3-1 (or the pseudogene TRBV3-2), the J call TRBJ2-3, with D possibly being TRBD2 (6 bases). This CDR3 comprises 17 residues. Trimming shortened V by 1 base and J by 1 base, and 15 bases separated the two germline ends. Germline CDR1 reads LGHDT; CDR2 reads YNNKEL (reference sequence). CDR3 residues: CASSQVDDGGCTDTQYF. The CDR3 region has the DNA TGTGCCAGCAGCCAAGTAGATGACGGGGGTTGCACAGATACGCAGTATTTT.

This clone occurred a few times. The chain's CDR3 is CASSPGQLNTEAFF. CDR3 coding DNA: TGCGCCAGCAGCCCCGGACAGTTGAACACTGAAGCTTTCTTT. The V call is TRBV4-3, the J call TRBJ1-1, with a weak D call TRBD1 (6 bases). Trimming stripped 4 bases from V and 0 bases from J, with 9 bases between. The CDR3 consists of 14 residues. The germline CDR1 and CDR2 sequences are LGHNA and YSLEER.

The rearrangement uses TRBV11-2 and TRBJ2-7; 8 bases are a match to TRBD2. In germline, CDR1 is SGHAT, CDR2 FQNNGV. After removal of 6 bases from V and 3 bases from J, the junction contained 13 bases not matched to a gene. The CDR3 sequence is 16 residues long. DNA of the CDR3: TGTGCCAGCAGACCAATCGGACTAGCAGCCTACTACGAGCAGTACTTC. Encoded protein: CASRPIGLAAYYEQYF.

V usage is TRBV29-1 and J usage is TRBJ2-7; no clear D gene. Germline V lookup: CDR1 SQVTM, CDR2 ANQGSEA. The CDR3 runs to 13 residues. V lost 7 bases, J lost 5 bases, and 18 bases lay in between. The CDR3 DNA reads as TGCAGCGCTATAACCTCCACGGTCCACGAGCAGTACTTC. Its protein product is CSAITSTVHEQYF.